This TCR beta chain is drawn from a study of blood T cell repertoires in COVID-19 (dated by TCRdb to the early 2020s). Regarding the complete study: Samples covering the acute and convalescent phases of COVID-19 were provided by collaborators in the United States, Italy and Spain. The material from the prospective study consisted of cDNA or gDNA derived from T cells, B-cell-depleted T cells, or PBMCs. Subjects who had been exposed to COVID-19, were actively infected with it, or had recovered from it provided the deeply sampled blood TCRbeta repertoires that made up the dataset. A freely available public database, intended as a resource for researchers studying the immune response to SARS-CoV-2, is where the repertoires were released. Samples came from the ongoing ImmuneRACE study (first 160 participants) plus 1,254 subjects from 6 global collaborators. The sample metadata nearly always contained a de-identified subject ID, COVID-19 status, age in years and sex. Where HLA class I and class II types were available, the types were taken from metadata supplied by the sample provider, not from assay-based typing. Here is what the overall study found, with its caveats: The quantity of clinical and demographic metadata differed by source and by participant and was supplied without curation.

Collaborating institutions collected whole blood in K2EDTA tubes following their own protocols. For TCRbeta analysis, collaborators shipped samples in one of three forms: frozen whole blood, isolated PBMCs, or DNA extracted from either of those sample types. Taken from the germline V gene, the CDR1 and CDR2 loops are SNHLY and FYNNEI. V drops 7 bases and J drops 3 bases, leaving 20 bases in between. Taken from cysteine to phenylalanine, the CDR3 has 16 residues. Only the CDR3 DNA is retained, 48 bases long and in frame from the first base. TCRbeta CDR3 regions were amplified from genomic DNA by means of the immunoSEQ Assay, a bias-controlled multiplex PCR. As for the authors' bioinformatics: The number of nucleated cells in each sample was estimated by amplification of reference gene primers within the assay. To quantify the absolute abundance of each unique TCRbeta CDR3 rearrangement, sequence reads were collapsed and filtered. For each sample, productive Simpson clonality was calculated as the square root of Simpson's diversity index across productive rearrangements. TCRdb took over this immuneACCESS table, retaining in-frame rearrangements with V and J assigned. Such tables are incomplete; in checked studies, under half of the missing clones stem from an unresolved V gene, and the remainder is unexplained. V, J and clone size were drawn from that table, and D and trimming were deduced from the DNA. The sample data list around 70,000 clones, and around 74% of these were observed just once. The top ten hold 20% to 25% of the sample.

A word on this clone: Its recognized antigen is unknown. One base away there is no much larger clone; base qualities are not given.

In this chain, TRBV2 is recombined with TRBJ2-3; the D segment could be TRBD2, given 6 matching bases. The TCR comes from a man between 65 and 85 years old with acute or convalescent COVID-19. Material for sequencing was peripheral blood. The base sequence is TGTGCCAGCAATCCCCGAACGGCGGGAACGACAGATACGCAGTATTTT. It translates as CASNPRTAGTTDTQYF.